Following are 17 T cell receptor beta chains from one sample sequenced in a study of T cell responses to AZD1222 COVID-19 vaccine. Assay used: immunoSEQ multiplex PCR; TCRdb lists only in-frame clones, some missing. The table includes roughly 150,000 clones, 80% to 95% detected once. The sequencing here drew on peripheral blood, taken on day 0 of AZD1222 vaccination. The receptors were sampled from an adult in good health.

This clone was observed once. V usage is TRBV9 and J usage is TRBJ2-5; TRBD2 might be the D (7 bases). With 3 bases removed from V and 7 bases from J, the gap between germline ends came to 16 bases. CDR3 length equals 14 residues. Looked up from germline, CDR1 is SGDLS and CDR2 is YYNGEE. The CDR3 DNA sequence: TGTGCCAGCAGCGCGATGACAGGCGGGGGGACCCAGTACTTC. Residues: CASSAMTGGGTQYF.

J is TRBJ2-5 and V is TRBV11-3, with D possibly being TRBD1 or TRBD2 (5 bases each). This CDR3 has 14 residues. V was cut by 4 bases and J by 8 bases, with 17 bases left in between. The germline V gene has CDR1 SGHNT and CDR2 YENEEA. For the CDR3, the DNA is TGTGCCAGCAGCTCGGGGACGGCCGAGCGAACCCAGTACTTC. Translated, it gives CASSSGTAERTQYF.

This chain links TRBV27 with TRBJ2-7; D not resolved. This CDR3 has 13 residues. Germline V gene data show CDR1 as MNHEY and CDR2 as SMNVEV (reference sequence). The germline V and J ends were trimmed by 5 bases and 0 bases, with 8 bases remaining between them. The DNA of the CDR3 is TGTGCCAGCAGTCCCTCCAGCTCCTACGAGCAGTACTTC. Translated, it gives CASSPSSSYEQYF.

The chain links TRBV11-2 to TRBJ2-3; tentatively, D is TRBD1 (5 bases). The CDR3 consists of 14 residues. The ends were cut back, 2 bases at V and 8 bases at J, with 14 bases in the middle. Germline lookup yields CDR1 SGHAT and CDR2 FQNNGV. The CDR3 region is CASSLTQGLTTQYF. The CDR3 nucleotides read TGTGCCAGCAGCTTAACCCAGGGTCTAACTACGCAGTATTTT.

The chain has TRBV9 and TRBJ1-1; D not certain. V was clipped by 0 bases and J by 0 bases, with 6 bases between them. Germline lookup yields CDR1 SGDLS and CDR2 YYNGEE. The CDR3 runs to 14 residues. The CDR3 region is CASSVGVMNTEAFF. DNA for the CDR3: TGTGCCAGCAGCGTAGGTGTCATGAACACTGAAGCTTTCTTT.

This rearrangement joins TRBV6-5 to TRBJ1-1; D possibly corresponds to TRBD1 (6 bases). This CDR3 is 12 amino acids long. Germline loops: CDR1 MNHEY, CDR2 SVGAGI. V lost 6 bases and J lost 8, with 13 bases in between. CDR3 in amino acids: CASRTADSEAFF. CDR3 DNA: TGTGCCAGCAGGACTGCGGACAGCGAAGCTTTCTTT.

This rearrangement joins TRBV10-1 to TRBJ1-1; perhaps TRBD1 as D (6 bases). V was cut by 8 bases and J by 0 bases, with 10 bases left in between. CDR3 length: 13 residues. CDR1 is WNHNN and CDR2 is SYGVQD in the germline V gene (reference sequence). The CDR3 DNA follows: TGCGCCAGCCGGGACAACTTGAACACTGAAGCTTTCTTT. Amino acids: CASRDNLNTEAFF.

The genes are TRBV19 and TRBJ1-5, with D possibly TRBD1 on 6 matching bases. Germline lookup yields CDR1 LNHDA and CDR2 SQIVND (reference sequence). The CDR3 length is 13 residues. V gave up 7 bases and J gave up 7 bases, with 14 bases separating them. The CDR3 spells CASTPGGRQPQHF. The CDR3 DNA is TGTGCCAGTACCCCCGGGGGCAGGCAGCCCCAGCATTTT.

The genes are TRBV5-8 and TRBJ1-5, with a possible D match to TRBD1 (5 bases). The CDR3 length is 16 residues. Germline V gene sequence: CDR1 SGHTS, CDR2 YDEGEE. V gave up 4 bases and J gave up 6 bases, with 20 bases separating them. CDR3 in amino acids: CASSPEGPYMSQPQHF. In DNA form, the CDR3 reads TGTGCCAGCAGCCCGGAGGGACCATACATGAGTCAGCCCCAGCATTTT.

The rearrangement joins TRBV14 to TRBJ2-2, with no clear D. Trimming cost V 0 bases and J 2 bases, with 13 bases left between them. Germline V gene data show CDR1 as SGHDN and CDR2 as FVKESK. The CDR3 contains 17 residues. The CDR3 DNA is TGTGCCAGCAGCCAAGATCTGGGCAGAATTAACACCGGGGAGCTGTTTTTT. Amino acids: CASSQDLGRINTGELFF.

This chain connects TRBV4-1 to TRBJ2-1; 12 bases are a match to TRBD2. Trimming at V came to 0 bases and at J to 1 base, leaving 13 bases not matched to a gene. In germline, CDR1 is MGHRA, CDR2 YSYEKL. The CDR3 totals 21 residues. CDR3: CASSQDLSLAGGPGSYNEQFF. DNA of the CDR3: TGCGCCAGCAGCCAAGACCTCTCTCTAGCGGGAGGGCCGGGGTCCTACAATGAGCAGTTCTTC.

This sequence joins TRBV6-1 and TRBJ2-7; TRBD1 might be the D (6 bases). Looked up from germline, CDR1 is MNHNS and CDR2 is SASEGT. The CDR3 has 14 amino acids. V lost 2 bases and J lost 5, with 13 bases in between. CDR3 sequence: CASSERPRGDEQYF. In DNA, the CDR3 is TGTGCCAGCAGTGAACGCCCCAGGGGCGACGAGCAGTACTTC.

The chain carries TRBV19 and TRBJ1-2; D is uncertain. The CDR3 contains 13 residues. CDR1 LNHDA and CDR2 SQIVND come from the germline V gene (reference sequence). Between the trimmed V and J ends, which lost 1 base and 2 bases, there was a span of 5 bases. This CDR3 is CASSIARNYGYTF. As DNA, the CDR3 is TGTGCCAGTAGTATAGCCAGGAACTATGGCTACACCTTC. The full variable domain, with the rest looked up from reference TRBV19 and TRBJ1-2, is DGGITQSPKYLFRKEGQNVTLSCEQNLNHDAMYWYRQDPGQGLRLIYYSQIVNDFQKGDIAEGYSVSREKKESFPLTVTSAQKNPTAFYLCASSIARNYGYTFGSGTRLTVV.

The V call is TRBV6-5, the J call TRBJ2-5; TRBD2 matches at 12 bases. The CDR3 contains 15 residues. Unmatched junction bases numbered 8, after V lost 7 bases and J lost 5 bases. From germline, CDR1 is MNHEY and CDR2 SVGAGI. In DNA, the CDR3 is TGTGCCAGCACTCTAGCGGGAGGGATCAGGGAGACCCAGTACTTC. This encodes CASTLAGGIRETQYF.

About this clone itself: A read error may account for a junction end that differs from germline. The J gene is TRBJ1-2, the V gene TRBV5-5, with D possibly being TRBD1 (6 bases). CDR1 and CDR2 (germline): SGHKS, YYEKEE (reference sequence). This CDR3 is 15 amino acids long. In nucleotides, the CDR3 is TGTGCCAGCAGCCGGCGAGGGGGGCCTAACGATGGCTACACCTTC. Protein sequence: CASSRRGGPNDGYTF.

This clone appeared a single time. The chain is built from TRBV9 and TRBJ2-1; the match to TRBD1 covers 8 bases. This CDR3 comprises 16 residues. V lost 3 bases to trimming and J lost 4 bases; unmatched junction nucleotides: 9. The germline CDR1 and CDR2 sequences are SGDLS and YYNGEE. CDR3 coding DNA: TGTGCCAGCAGCGCCAATACAGGGGGTGTGTACAATGAGCAGTTCTTC. Its translation: CASSANTGGVYNEQFF.

For the CDR3, the DNA is TGTGCCAGCAGTTACCCCCGGGCAGGGACCTACGAGCAGTACTTC. It is translated as CASSYPRAGTYEQYF. The chain employs TRBV6-5 and TRBJ2-7, with D perhaps matching TRBD1 (5 bases). This CDR3 has 15 residues. Trimming removed 2 bases from V and 2 bases from J, with 13 bases in between. Germline CDR1 reads MNHEY; CDR2 reads SVGAGI.